This T cell receptor beta chain was documented in a study of beta chain features in type 1 diabetes. Study results and caveats: All four CD4+ subsets from Type 1 diabetes patients carried moderately but significantly shorter TCRB CDR3s.

All of the isolated RNA was reverse transcribed, so expressed TCRB transcripts were sequenced. Generated by immunoSEQ multiplex PCR, the TCRdb table keeps only in-frame clones and is missing some. In the table there are under 300,000 clones, over 11% of which are singletons. CDR1 SGHRS and CDR2 YFSETQ come from the germline V gene. This CDR3 has 15 amino acids. The ends lost 6 bases at V and 2 bases at J; junction bases unmatched: 8. This clone has more than one count but fewer than ten. The antigen is undetermined. This sequence joins TRBV5-1 and TRBJ2-1; 7 nucleotides match TRBD2. Specimen: naive CD4+ T cells from blood. This receptor was identified in a man aged 25 to 40 with type 1 diabetes. CDR3: CASTLLASTYNEQFF. Here the CDR3 DNA reads TGCGCCAGCACCTTACTAGCGAGTACCTACAATGAGCAGTTCTTC. The whole variable domain, filled in from reference TRBV5-1 and TRBJ2-1, reads KAGVTQTPRYLIKTRGQQVTLSCSPISGHRSVSWYQQTPGQGLQFLFEYFSETQRNKGNFPGRFSGRQFSNSRSEMNVSTLELGDSALYLCASTLLASTYNEQFFGPGTRLTVL.